The 17 T cell receptor beta chains reported below all come from one sample, sequenced in a study of post-analysis software for immune sequencing data. Study conclusions and caveats: Roughly 5 TRBV segments occurring more often in patients than controls included TRBV5-6, TRBV5-1 and TRBV20-1.

No antigens are known for them. Included in the TCR beta cDNA libraries were unique molecular identifiers. TCRdb recomputed calls from the PCR reads with MiXCR, one row per CDR3 protein. The sample shows roughly 400,000 distinct CDR3 sequences, roughly 38% of them seen only once. The sample was blood. The origin of the receptors is a girl between 2 and 10 years old with multiple sclerosis.

This clonotype was seen more than once but under ten times. For the CDR3, the DNA is TGTGCCAGCAGTTTGTGGAAGGGGGACCCCGGGGGGCCCCAGCATTTT. This codes for CASSLWKGDPGGPQHF. This rearrangement joins TRBV6-2 or TRBV6-3 to TRBJ1-5; perhaps TRBD1 as D (6 bases). The CDR3 has 16 residues. Germline CDR1 is MNHEY and CDR2 is SVGEGT. Trimming removed 4 bases at V and 9 bases at J, with 22 bases between.

The chain recombines TRBV20-1 with TRBJ2-5, with D unclear. V gave up 6 bases and J gave up 4 bases, with 15 bases separating them. This CDR3 has 13 amino acids. The germline V gene has CDR1 DFQATT and CDR2 SNEGSKA (reference sequence). The CDR3 DNA follows: TGCAGTGCAGACTTCGACACCGGAGAGACCCAGTACTTC. Its translation: CSADFDTGETQYF.

The rearrangement uses TRBV20-1 and TRBJ2-7; D is perhaps TRBD2 (5 bases). V was pared by 3 bases and J by 1 base, with 16 bases between. CDR1 is DFQATT and CDR2 is SNEGSKA in the germline V gene (reference sequence). The CDR3 sequence is 15 residues long. This CDR3 is CSARKAAELSYEQYF. CDR3 sequence (DNA): TGCAGTGCTAGGAAAGCGGCGGAACTATCCTACGAGCAGTACTTC.

This clonotype was observed a handful of times. The chain carries TRBV20-1 and TRBJ2-7, with D hard to call. V shed 4 bases and J shed 4 bases, with 8 bases lying between them. Germline V CDR1 and CDR2: DFQATT, SNEGSKA (reference sequence). This CDR3 spans 11 amino acids. CDR3 DNA sequence: TGCAGTGCTATCCACAGTTACGAGCAGTACTTC. It specifies CSAIHSYEQYF.

This sequence joins TRBV15 and TRBJ2-3; perhaps TRBD2 as D (6 bases). The CDR3 totals 14 residues. V was cut by 1 base and J by 5 bases, with 10 bases left in between. From germline, CDR1 is LNHNV and CDR2 YYDKDF (reference sequence). DNA for the CDR3: TGTGCCACCAGCAGAGTGTTGCGGGGAGATACGCAGTATTTT. It encodes CATSRVLRGDTQYF.

This clonotype was found a few times. This rearrangement joins TRBV2 to TRBJ2-5; either TRBD1 or TRBD2 may supply D (5 bases each). V lost 6 bases and J 2 bases, leaving 13 bases between the germline ends. There are 14 residues in the CDR3. In germline, CDR1 is SNHLY, CDR2 FYNNEI. CDR3 in amino acids: CASRPMWGQETQYF. The DNA for the CDR3 is TGTGCCAGCAGGCCCATGTGGGGGCAAGAGACCCAGTACTTC. The whole variable domain, filled in from reference TRBV2 and TRBJ2-5, reads EPEVTQTPSHQVTQMGQEVILRCVPISNHLYFYWYRQILGQKVEFLVSFYNNEISEKSEIFDDQFSVERPDGSNFTLKIRSTKLEDSAMYFCASRPMWGQETQYFGPGTRLLVL.

The J gene is TRBJ1-1, the V gene TRBV27; unclear D gene. V was pared by 1 base and J by 0 bases, with 18 bases between. The CDR3 is 18 amino acids. Germline loops: CDR1 MNHEY, CDR2 SMNVEV (reference sequence). The CDR3 DNA sequence: TGTGCCAGCAGTTTATATTCGAGGTGGAGACCGATGAACACTGAAGCTTTCTTT. It encodes CASSLYSRWRPMNTEAFF.

A remark on this clonotype: The junction departs from the called germline gene at one end, perhaps through a read error. CDR3 residues: CASSLGTGYEEAQYF. The CDR3, as DNA: TGCGCCAGCAGCTTGGGGACAGGGTATGAAGAGGCCCAGTACTTC. This rearrangement joins TRBV5-1 to TRBJ2-5; 8 nucleotides match TRBD1. The CDR3 length is 15 residues. Germline loops: CDR1 SGHRS, CDR2 YFSETQ.

This clonotype was detected only once. One end of the junction is discordant with germline, which a read error may explain. V is TRBV3-1 and J is TRBJ2-1, with D possibly being TRBD1 or TRBD2 (6 bases each). CDR3 length: 17 residues. In germline, CDR1 is LGHDT, CDR2 YNNKEL (reference sequence). The chain's CDR3 is CASSPSWGAELRREQCF. The CDR3 region has the DNA TGTGCCAGCAGCCCCTCTTGGGGGGCGGAACTCAGACGTGAGCAGTGCTTC.

Regarding this clonotype: The junction departs from germline at one end; a sequencing error may be responsible. This chain uses TRBV7-2 with TRBJ2-5; D perhaps matches TRBD2 (6 bases). This CDR3 region has 13 residues. Germline loops: CDR1 SGHTA, CDR2 FQGNSA. CDR3 in amino acids: CASNLEAGRTQYF. As DNA, the CDR3 is TGTGCCAGCAACTTAGAGGCGGGGAGGACCCAGTACTTC. Using reference TRBV7-2 and TRBJ2-5 for the parts outside the CDR3, the full variable domain is GAGVSQSPSNKVTEKGKDVELRCDPISGHTALYWYRQSLGQGLEFLIYFQGNSAPDKSGLPSDRFSAERTGGSVSTLTIQRTQQEDSAVYLCASNLEAGRTQYFGPGTRLLVL.

V is TRBV20-1 and J is TRBJ2-5; possibly TRBD2 for D (6 bases). Looked up from germline, CDR1 is DFQATT and CDR2 is SNEGSKA (reference sequence). The CDR3 is 16 residues long. V gave up 1 base and J gave up 1 base, with 16 bases separating them. The CDR3 loop is CSARVSWSSGQETQYF. In DNA form, the CDR3 reads TGCAGTGCTAGAGTTAGTTGGAGTAGCGGCCAAGAGACCCAGTACTTC.

This CDR3 reads CSVAGTSPQTQYF. As DNA, the CDR3 is TGCAGCGTGGCCGGGACTAGCCCGCAGACCCAGTACTTC. The chain has TRBV29-1 and TRBJ2-5, with TRBD2 matching over 9 bases. Germline CDR1 SQVTM, CDR2 ANQGSEA. This CDR3 contains 13 residues. V lost 6 bases and J lost 6; bases outside the gene matches: 8. Combining the CDR3 with reference TRBV29-1 and TRBJ2-5 gives the whole variable domain SAVISQKPSRDICQRGTSLTIQCQVDSQVTMMFWYRQQPGQSLTLIATANQGSEATYESGFVIDKFPISRPNLTFSTLTVSNMSPEDSSIYLCSVAGTSPQTQYFGPGTRLLVL.

V and J are TRBV5-1 and TRBJ2-7; D is ambiguous. CDR1 is SGHRS, CDR2 YFSETQ, per germline. The CDR3 runs to 15 residues. Trimming stripped 0 bases from V and 2 bases from J, with 12 bases between. The CDR3 spells CASSLAKGHPYEQYF. CDR3 in DNA: TGCGCCAGCAGCTTGGCCAAGGGCCATCCCTACGAGCAGTACTTC.

V usage is TRBV4-3 and J usage is TRBJ2-7; D might be TRBD1 or TRBD2, each matching 5 bases. From germline, CDR1 is LGHNA and CDR2 YSLEER. The CDR3 covers 14 residues. V lost 4 bases to trimming and J lost 2 bases, with 12 bases between them. The CDR3 sequence is CASSPRDGAYEQYF. CDR3 sequence (DNA): TGCGCCAGCAGCCCTAGGGACGGAGCCTACGAGCAGTACTTC.

The sample holds a few counts of this clonotype. V usage is TRBV4-2 and J usage is TRBJ2-5; 10 bases match TRBD2. V trimming: 1 base; J trimming: 2 bases; junction bases outside the gene matches: 4. Looked up from germline, CDR1 is LGHNA and CDR2 is YNFKEQ. The CDR3 covers 16 residues. As DNA, the CDR3 is TGTGCCAGCAGCCAAGTTGGGGGACTAGCGCAAGAGACCCAGTACTTC. Translated: CASSQVGGLAQETQYF.

The V call is TRBV28, the J call TRBJ1-5; D is unclear. The CDR3 is 12 amino acids. V lost 7 bases to trimming and J lost 2 bases, with 6 bases between them. The germline V gene encodes CDR1 MDHEN and CDR2 SYDVKM. The chain's CDR3 is CASNSGNQPQHF. The CDR3 region has the DNA TGTGCCAGCAATTCGGGCAATCAGCCCCAGCATTTT.

This chain connects TRBV7-9 to TRBJ2-7; 10 bases map to TRBD2. Germline trimming cut 4 bases from V and 2 bases from J; bases unmatched to any gene: 8. The germline V gene has CDR1 SEHNR and CDR2 FQNEAQ (reference sequence). The CDR3 has 16 residues. This CDR3 reads CASSSTWTSGTYEQYF. CDR3 sequence (DNA): TGTGCCAGCAGCTCAACATGGACTAGCGGCACCTACGAGCAGTACTTC.